These T cell receptor beta chains were read from a single sample in a study of cytomegalovirus exposure and HLA in healthy donors. TCRdb's copy holds only in-frame clones and misses some; the assay was immunoSEQ multiplex PCR. The data show roughly 99,000 clones, over 60% seen once. Sequencing was performed on PBMCs. The receptor set was obtained from a man aged 60 to 75 in good health and CMV-seropositive. CDR3s include the opening cysteine and the closing phenylalanine or tryptophan. A D gene is named only where the DNA matches it firmly. Clone size appears in some rows only: once, few, many, or a class for an expanded clone.

- | TRBD1 | TRBJ2-5 | TRBV5-4 | CASSADRGLDQYF | TGTGCCAGCAGCGCGGACAGGGGGTTGGACCAGTACTTC
- | TRBD1 | TRBJ1-4 | TRBV6-4 | CASSPDRGNEKLFF | TGTGCCAGCAGTCCGGACAGGGGTAATGAAAAACTGTTTTTT
- | - | TRBJ2-7 | TRBV7-9 | CASSGRTAYEQYF | TGTGCCAGCAGCGGCCGGACAGCCTACGAGCAGTACTTC
- | - | TRBJ1-2 | TRBV7-8 | CASSPEGGIYGYTF | TGTGCCAGCAGCCCCGAAGGGGGAATCTATGGCTACACCTTC
- | TRBD1 | TRBJ1-6 | TRBV4-3 | CASSQEPGTGGANSPLHF | TGCGCCAGCAGCCAGGAACCCGGGACAGGGGGTGCCAATTCACCCCTCCACTTT
- | - | TRBJ1-6 | TRBV19 | CASSIEGLRDSPLHF | TGTGCCAGTAGTATAGAAGGGTTGAGGGATTCACCCCTCCACTTT
- | - | TRBJ1-2 | TRBV28 | CASSLSGEEGYTF | TGTGCCAGCAGTTTATCCGGGGAGGAAGGCTACACCTTC
few | - | TRBJ1-1 | TRBV18 | CASSPVLMNTEAFF | TGTGCCAGCTCACCAGTTTTAATGAACACTGAAGCTTTCTTT
- | TRBD2 | TRBJ2-3 | TRBV9 | CASSVSSGGVVNTQYF | TGTGCCAGCAGCGTATCTAGCGGGGGGGTAGTAAATACGCAGTATTTT
- | TRBD2 | TRBJ2-7 | TRBV19 | CASSRGGSYEQYF | TGTGCCAGTAGTAGGGGAGGGTCTTACGAGCAGTACTTC
- | - | TRBJ2-2 | TRBV5-1 | CASSYQASANTGELFF | TGCGCCAGCAGCTACCAGGCATCCGCGAACACCGGGGAGCTGTTTTTT
- | TRBD1 | TRBJ1-5 | TRBV19 | CASSSQGAGQPQHF | TGTGCCAGTAGCTCCCAGGGGGCAGGACAGCCCCAGCATTTT
- | - | TRBJ1-1 | TRBV29-1 | CSAGEPVNTEAFF | TGCAGCGCGGGGGAGCCGGTAAACACTGAAGCTTTCTTT
- | TRBD1 | TRBJ2-3 | TRBV15 | CATSTTMRQGFATDTQYF | TGTGCCACCAGCACGACCATGCGACAGGGCTTCGCCACAGATACGCAGTATTTT
- | - | TRBJ2-5 | TRBV2 | CASSENRDQETQYF | TGTGCCAGCAGTGAAAACAGGGACCAAGAGACCCAGTACTTC
- | TRBD2 | TRBJ2-2 | TRBV29-1 | CSAGGGTTGELFF | TGCAGCGCCGGCGGGGGGACCACCGGGGAGCTGTTTTTT
- | - | TRBJ2-7 | TRBV18 | CASSPTGIEQYF | TGTGCCAGCTCACCAACAGGGATCGAGCAGTACTTC
- | - | TRBJ2-7 | TRBV6-5 | CASSRSGRGTYEQYF | TGTGCCAGCAGTAGGTCGGGCAGGGGGACTTACGAGCAGTACTTC
- | TRBD1 | TRBJ1-4 | TRBV5-1 | CASKSTTGLGEKLFF | TGCGCCAGCAAATCGACGACAGGGCTAGGAGAAAAACTGTTTTTT
few | TRBD1 | TRBJ2-2 | TRBV5-1 | CASSLSGQGAELFF | TGCGCCAGCAGCTTGTCAGGACAGGGGGCGGAGCTGTTTTTT
- | - | TRBJ1-4 | TRBV2 | CASSKDPAANEKLFF | TGTGCCAGCAGTAAAGACCCAGCGGCTAATGAAAAACTGTTTTTT
- | TRBD1 | TRBJ2-3 | TRBV7-8 | CASSFRTGITDTQYF | TGTGCCAGCAGCTTCAGGACAGGAATCACAGATACGCAGTATTTT
few | TRBD1 | TRBJ1-1 | TRBV2 | CARTGDTEAFF | TGTGCCAGGACAGGGGACACTGAAGCTTTCTTT
- | - | TRBJ1-2 | TRBV28 | CASSLFAGHYGYTF | TGTGCCAGCAGTTTATTTGCAGGGCACTATGGCTACACCTTC
few | TRBD1 | TRBJ1-4 | TRBV6-1 | CASSEDRGRREKLFF | TGTGCCAGCAGTGAAGACAGGGGGCGCCGGGAAAAACTGTTTTTT
- | TRBD2 | TRBJ2-7 | TRBV2 | CAVRGLAGKTYEQYF | TGTGCCGTACGGGGACTAGCGGGTAAAACCTACGAGCAGTACTTC
- | TRBD2 | TRBJ2-3 | TRBV14 | CASSQIRSGGTQYF | TGTGCCAGCAGCCAAATCAGAAGCGGGGGAACGCAGTATTTT
- | TRBD1 | TRBJ2-7 | TRBV5-4 | CASRAPGTGGTYEQYF | TGTGCCAGCAGGGCCCCCGGGACAGGGGGAACCTACGAGCAGTACTTC
- | - | TRBJ1-1 | TRBV10-3 | CAISNGGDTEAFF | TGTGCCATCAGTAACGGGGGGGACACTGAAGCTTTCTTT
- | TRBD1 | TRBJ1-1 | TRBV18 | CASSPLQGDTEAFF | TGTGCCAGCTCACCACTACAGGGGGACACTGAAGCTTTCTTT
- | - | TRBJ2-7 | TRBV28 | CASSFGEGYEQYF | TGTGCCAGCAGTTTCGGGGAAGGCTACGAGCAGTACTTC
- | TRBD1 | TRBJ2-7 | TRBV29-1 | CSVEGPGQREYEQYF | TGCAGCGTTGAAGGGCCGGGACAGCGAGAATACGAGCAGTACTTC
once | TRBD2 | TRBJ2-7 | TRBV7-2 | CASSRGGAVFSYEQYF | TGTGCCAGCAGCCGGGGGGGTGCGGTGTTTTCCTACGAGCAGTACTTC
- | TRBD1 | TRBJ2-7 | TRBV6-5 | CASRPRGLVSYEQYF | TGTGCCAGCAGACCCAGGGGGCTAGTCTCCTACGAGCAGTACTTC
few | - | TRBJ1-1 | TRBV2 | CASSGPVSTEAFF | TGTGCCAGCAGTGGTCCAGTAAGTACTGAAGCTTTCTTT
once | - | TRBJ1-2 | TRBV14 | CASSQERPYPRDGYTF | TGTGCCAGCAGCCAAGAAAGGCCATACCCGAGGGATGGCTACACCTTC
- | - | TRBJ2-4 | TRBV25-1 | CASSEFSPGNIQYF | TGTGCCAGCAGTGAATTTAGTCCGGGTAACATTCAGTACTTC
- | TRBD1 | TRBJ2-1 | TRBV7-6 | CASSLSPTGWDEQFF | TGTGCCAGCAGCTTAAGCCCGACAGGGTGGGATGAGCAGTTCTTC
- | - | TRBJ1-6 | TRBV11-2 | CASSSRYRNNSPLHF | TGTGCCAGCAGCTCACGATACAGAAATAATTCACCCCTCCACTTT
- | - | TRBJ1-1 | TRBV9 | CASSPPRGTEAFF | TGTGCCAGCAGCCCCCCCCGGGGCACTGAAGCTTTCTTT
- | - | TRBJ2-1 | TRBV19 | CASSLFGGEQFF | TGTGCCAGTAGTCTCTTCGGGGGTGAGCAGTTCTTC
- | TRBD1 | TRBJ1-3 | TRBV11-2 | CASSNNDRAGNTIYF | TGTGCCAGCAGCAATAACGACAGGGCTGGAAACACCATATATTTT
- | TRBD1 | TRBJ2-7 | TRBV4-1 | CASSPAADRVSVGSYEQYF | TGCGCCAGCAGCCCTGCCGCGGACAGGGTCAGTGTAGGCTCCTACGAGCAGTACTTC
- | TRBD2 | TRBJ2-6 | TRBV5-1 | CASSSQRGTSSGANVLTF | TGCGCCAGCAGTTCCCAGCGGGGAACCAGCTCTGGGGCCAACGTCCTGACTTTC
- | TRBD2 | TRBJ2-1 | TRBV27 | CASSALAGGSNEQFF | TGTGCCAGCAGTGCACTAGCGGGGGGGTCAAATGAGCAGTTCTTC
- | - | TRBJ2-3 | TRBV30 | CAWSRTAVSTDTQYF | TGTGCCTGGAGTCGGACAGCGGTAAGCACAGATACGCAGTATTTT
- | TRBD1 | TRBJ1-3 | TRBV2 | CASSGTGGNTIYF | TGTGCCAGCAGTGGGACAGGTGGAAACACCATATATTTT
- | TRBD2 | TRBJ2-3 | TRBV7-2 | CASSLAPRGSGASTDTQYF | TGTGCCAGCAGCTTAGCCCCCCGTGGTAGCGGGGCTAGCACAGATACGCAGTATTTT
- | TRBD1 | TRBJ2-2 | TRBV7-9 | CASSPTGGSGELFF | TGTGCCAGCAGCCCAACAGGGGGTTCCGGGGAGCTGTTTTTT
- | - | TRBJ2-1 | TRBV19 | CASSIQGTYNEQFF | TGTGCCAGTAGTATACAGGGGACCTACAATGAGCAGTTCTTC
- | TRBD1 | TRBJ1-5 | TRBV27 | CASRGQGIQPQHF | TGTGCCAGCCGCGGACAGGGTATCCAGCCCCAGCATTTT
- | TRBD2 | TRBJ2-3 | TRBV13 | CASSFRSGVTDTQYF | TGTGCCAGCAGCTTCCGTAGCGGGGTCACAGATACGCAGTATTTT
- | - | TRBJ2-5 | TRBV19 | CASSIDVDRQETQYF | TGTGCCAGTAGTATAGATGTGGACAGACAAGAGACCCAGTACTTC
- | - | TRBJ2-7 | TRBV2 | CASTLIGPAYEQYF | TGTGCCAGCACCCTGATTGGGCCGGCCTACGAGCAGTACTTC
- | TRBD1 | TRBJ2-7 | TRBV5-1 | CASSENRDRVHEQYF | TGCGCCAGCAGCGAAAATCGGGACAGGGTTCACGAGCAGTACTTC
few | - | TRBJ1-3 | TRBV6-1 | CASSERSSTIYF | TGTGCCAGCAGTGAAAGAAGTAGCACCATATATTTT
- | - | TRBJ1-5 | TRBV6-5 | CASRGRFLSNQPQHF | TGTGCCAGCAGGGGCCGGTTTTTGAGCAATCAGCCCCAGCATTTT